This T cell receptor (beta chain) was obtained from a study of metastatic and nonmetastatic thyroid tumors. The wider study: It was across blood and tumor or nodule tissue from malignant and benign thyroid patients that repertoires were compared. Study findings and constraints: Malignant thyroid tumors reportedly exceeded benign nodules significantly in TCR beta diversity, with the difference appearing in blood and tumor.

Original processing methods: To classify distant metastasis in papillary thyroid cancer, a model was built from CDR3 differences across clinicopathological groups. TCRdb recomputed clones from the PCR reads via MiXCR. The authors' filters were not applied to this entry. The sample yields roughly 18,000 clones, less than 40% seen once. CDR3 length equals 13 residues. The germline V and J ends were trimmed by 3 bases and 3 bases, with 9 bases remaining between them. Looked up from germline, CDR1 is SEHNR and CDR2 is FQNEAQ (reference sequence). Treatment of any kind had been given to no patient before thyroid surgery. As concerns this clone: What it recognizes is unknown.

The sample comprised tumor tissue. The sequence was obtained from a male donor with papillary thyroid cancer or a benign thyroid nodule (not recorded which). Some clones in this sample may be carry-over from other donors' samples. The chain uses TRBV7-9 and TRBJ2-7; D not resolved. CDR3 loop: CASSFTHYYEQYF. The CDR3 nucleotides read TGTGCCAGCAGCTTCACCCACTACTACGAGCAGTACTTC.